The clone carrying this T cell receptor (beta chain) was seen a few times. The germline V gene encodes CDR1 SGDLS and CDR2 YYNGEE. V dropped 4 bases and J dropped 1; count of bases not matched to a gene: 5. The CDR3 runs to 16 residues. The data belong to a study of early T cells in non-severe SARS-CoV-2 infection. TCRdb redid the calling of the 5' RACE reads with MiXCR, one entry per CDR3 protein. The table lists some 66,000 distinct CDR3 sequences, approximately 9.1% of them singletons. The chain has TRBV9 and TRBJ2-3; TRBD1 matches 11 bases. Material for sequencing was whole blood. This clonotype was sampled from an adult who was a healthcare worker with PCR-confirmed SARS-CoV-2 infection or an uninfected control (not recorded which). The CDR3, as DNA: TGTGCCAGCAGCCCATGGACAGGGGGCGGCACAGATACGCAGTATTTT. It is translated as CASSPWTGGGTDTQYF.